Presented here are 18 T cell receptor beta chains from one specimen sequenced in a study of T cell repertoires in cytomegalovirus infection (dated by TCRdb to between 2019 and 2020). TCRdb names Illumina HiSeq 1500 as the instrument used. TCRdb cleaned the public reads at Q25 with fastp, built clones with MiXCR and kept in-frame beta chains. Merged by CDR3 protein, the rows form single entries marked with the most common genes and DNA. The sample profile shows roughly 190,000 distinct CDR3 sequences; roughly 9.8% of them were found once. About 4.2% of the sample belongs to the ten largest clones. Sequencing input: PBMCs. These TCRs come from a human donor in good health (CMV status not recorded). Some clones in this sample may be carry-over from other donors' samples.

At least ten counts were recorded for this clonotype. This chain connects TRBV12-3 or TRBV12-4 to TRBJ2-1, with 13 positions matching TRBD2. This CDR3 region has 16 residues. The V segment lost 4 bases and the J segment 4 bases; nucleotides outside the gene matches: 4. The CDR3: CASSSGLAGKYNEQFF. DNA for the CDR3: TGTGCCAGCAGTTCGGGACTAGCGGGGAAATACAATGAGCAGTTCTTC.

This chain joins TRBV20-1 and TRBJ2-1, with 8 bases that match TRBD2. CDR3 length: 14 residues. V gave up 3 bases and J gave up 6 bases; unmatched junction bases: 7. CDR1 is DFQATT and CDR2 is SNEGSKA in the germline V gene (reference sequence). The CDR3 here is CSASGGRYLNEQFF. CDR3 coding DNA: TGCAGTGCTAGCGGCGGGAGGTATCTCAATGAGCAGTTCTTC.

The table lists this clonotype with a few counts. The chain recombines TRBV28 with TRBJ2-7, with TRBD1 matching 7 bases. The CDR3 has 15 amino acids. J was trimmed by 1 base and V by 8 bases; bases with no gene match: 11. Germline assignment: CDR1 MDHEN and CDR2 SYDVKM. The CDR3 loop is CASSNMGQKSYEQYF. In DNA, the CDR3 is TGTGCCAGCTCAAATATGGGACAGAAATCCTACGAGCAGTACTTC.

The sample holds many counts of this clonotype. This CDR3 reads CASSGSLAGAYNEQFF. CDR3 nucleotide sequence: TGTGCCAGCAGCGGAAGCCTAGCGGGGGCCTACAATGAGCAGTTCTTC. The rearrangement uses TRBV6-6 and TRBJ2-1, with TRBD2 matching over 10 bases. In germline, CDR1 is MNHNY, CDR2 SVGAGI (reference sequence). Trimming at V came to 6 bases and at J to 2 bases, leaving 7 bases not matched to a gene. The CDR3 has 16 residues.

This clonotype was counted many times. The V call is TRBV11-2, the J call TRBJ1-1; possibly TRBD1 for D (6 bases). The germline CDR1 and CDR2 sequences are SGHAT and FQNNGV. CDR3 length: 14 residues. Trimming shortened V by 5 bases and J by 5 bases, and 15 bases separated the two germline ends. The CDR3 nucleotides read TGTGCCAGCAGCACCTACACAGGGCGTACTGAAGCTTTCTTT. Translation: CASSTYTGRTEAFF.

This clonotype was found many times. The J gene is TRBJ2-5, the V gene TRBV7-2; 12 bases map to TRBD2. From germline, CDR1 is SGHTA and CDR2 FQGNSA. The V and J ends lost 2 bases and 5 bases, in that order; junction bases with no gene match: 21. The CDR3 sequence is 21 residues long. The CDR3 DNA sequence: TGTGCCAGCAGCTTAAGCCTTTCCGTTCTTCTTAGGACTAGCGGGAAGGAGACCCAGTACTTC. Its translation is CASSLSLSVLLRTSGKETQYF.

At least ten counts were recorded for this clonotype. The rearrangement links TRBV7-2 to TRBJ1-6; no reliable D call. The CDR3 covers 14 residues. Germline V lookup: CDR1 SGHTA, CDR2 FQGNSA. V was shortened by 4 bases and J by 7 bases, with 11 bases between the two germline ends. The CDR3 reads CASSSPSKNSPLHF. The CDR3 coding sequence is TGTGCCAGCAGCTCGCCTAGTAAGAATTCACCCCTCCACTTT.

This sequence joins TRBV5-1 and TRBJ2-1; the match to TRBD2 covers 14 bases. The CDR3 is 15 residues long. V lost 3 bases and J lost 6; bases outside the gene matches: 2. From germline, CDR1 is SGHRS and CDR2 YFSETQ. CDR3 nucleotide sequence: TGCGCCAGCAGCTCGACTAGCGGGGGGGGCAATGAGCAGTTCTTC. Its translation: CASSSTSGGGNEQFF.

There are a few counts of this clonotype. The rearrangement links TRBV3-1 to TRBJ2-5, with D possibly TRBD2 on 5 matching bases. This CDR3 comprises 14 residues. Germline V CDR1 and CDR2: LGHDT, YNNKEL (reference sequence). Trimming shortened V by 4 bases and J by 3 bases, and 12 bases separated the two germline ends. In DNA, the CDR3 is TGTGCCAGCAGCCCTCGTGACGGGGAAGAGACCCAGTACTTC. It specifies CASSPRDGEETQYF.

This clonotype was seen more than once but under ten times. The chain employs TRBV2 and TRBJ2-1; 9 bases align to TRBD2. This CDR3 has 15 amino acids. Germline V gene lookup returns CDR1 SNHLY and CDR2 FYNNEI. The V and J ends lost 10 bases and 6 bases, in that order; junction bases with no gene match: 13. CDR3 residues: CATRNSGRSLNEQFF. The CDR3 nucleotides are TGTGCCACCAGGAATAGCGGGAGATCCCTCAATGAGCAGTTCTTC. The full variable domain, with the rest looked up from reference TRBV2 and TRBJ2-1, is EPEVTQTPSHQVTQMGQEVILRCVPISNHLYFYWYRQILGQKVEFLVSFYNNEISEKSEIFDDQFSVERPDGSNFTLKIRSTKLEDSAMYFCATRNSGRSLNEQFFGPGTRLTVL.

This clonotype came up many times. The rearrangement joins TRBV7-2 to TRBJ2-7; the match to TRBD1 covers 9 bases. Germline V gene data show CDR1 as SGHTA and CDR2 as FQGNSA. This CDR3 is 14 amino acids long. V lost 5 bases to trimming and J lost 5 bases; unmatched junction nucleotides: 7. The chain's CDR3 is CASSLQGATDEQYF. The CDR3 bases are TGTGCCAGCAGCCTACAGGGGGCGACGGACGAGCAGTACTTC.

This clonotype was counted only a few times. The chain has TRBV6-5 and TRBJ2-1; TRBD2 aligns across 7 bases. This CDR3 is built from 15 residues. J gave up 7 bases and V 7 bases, and 13 bases lay outside the gene matches. The germline gives CDR1 MNHEY, CDR2 SVGAGI. The CDR3 loop reads CASINPGGVRNEQFF. As DNA, the CDR3 is TGTGCCAGCATCAACCCGGGGGGAGTCCGGAATGAGCAGTTCTTC.

This clonotype was seen ten or more times. The chain carries TRBV7-2 and TRBJ2-3; TRBD1 is a possible D gene (6 bases). Deletions cut 10 bases from V and 2 bases from J, with 10 bases between. From germline, CDR1 is SGHTA and CDR2 FQGNSA. The CDR3 is made up of 12 amino acids. In nucleotides, the CDR3 is TGTGCCACAAGACAGGCCACAGATACGCAGTATTTT. Translated: CATRQATDTQYF.

A few counts support this clonotype. The chain has TRBV3-1 and TRBJ2-7, with no clear D. The CDR3 consists of 15 residues. The ends were cut back, 0 bases at V and 1 base at J, with 10 bases in the middle. CDR1 LGHDT and CDR2 YNNKEL come from the germline V gene (reference sequence). Here the CDR3 DNA reads TGTGCCAGCAGCCAAGATTCCCGGCAGTCCTACGAGCAGTACTTC. Translated, it gives CASSQDSRQSYEQYF.

There are many counts of this clonotype. The chain is built from TRBV30 and TRBJ2-1; D perhaps matches TRBD1 (5 bases). V was cut by 4 bases and J by 1 base, with 17 bases left in between. Germline lookup yields CDR1 GTSNPN and CDR2 SVGIG (reference sequence). The CDR3 sequence is 16 residues long. This chain's CDR3 is CAWIGLGPRSYNEQFF. The CDR3 coding sequence is TGTGCCTGGATTGGTTTGGGGCCGCGGTCCTACAATGAGCAGTTCTTC.

This clonotype has a count of ten or more. The V call is TRBV7-6, the J call TRBJ1-1; 9 bases line up with TRBD1. The junction had 11 bases not matched to a gene; V was cut back by 2 bases and J by 1 base. CDR3 length: 18 amino acids. Germline V lookup: CDR1 SGHVS, CDR2 FNYEAQ. The CDR3 protein is CASSLLGQGPLKNTEAFF. Written as DNA, the CDR3 is TGTGCCAGCAGCTTATTGGGACAGGGACCTTTGAAGAACACTGAAGCTTTCTTT.

This clonotype was detected a few times. The chain is built from TRBV28 and TRBJ1-1; the D is unclear. From germline, CDR1 is MDHEN and CDR2 SYDVKM. Trimming shortened V by 1 base and J by 3 bases, and 12 bases separated the two germline ends. There are 15 residues in the CDR3. In DNA form, the CDR3 reads TGTGCCAGCAGTTTATACGGGTTTAGGGACACTGAAGCTTTCTTT. This sequence encodes CASSLYGFRDTEAFF. Full variable domain (rest looked up from reference TRBV28 and TRBJ1-1): DVKVTQSSRYLVKRTGEKVFLECVQDMDHENMFWYRQDPGLGLRLIYFSYDVKMKEKGDIPEGYSVSREKKERFSLILESASTNQTSMYLCASSLYGFRDTEAFFGQGTRLTVV.

The chain recombines TRBV7-6 with TRBJ1-2; perhaps TRBD1 as D (5 bases). Germline CDR1 and CDR2: SGHVS and FNYEAQ. This CDR3 spans 15 amino acids. The V and J ends lost 1 base and 4 bases respectively, with 13 bases between them. The CDR3: CASSLDEGLSYGYTF. The DNA of the CDR3 is TGTGCCAGCAGCTTAGACGAGGGACTCTCCTATGGCTACACCTTC.